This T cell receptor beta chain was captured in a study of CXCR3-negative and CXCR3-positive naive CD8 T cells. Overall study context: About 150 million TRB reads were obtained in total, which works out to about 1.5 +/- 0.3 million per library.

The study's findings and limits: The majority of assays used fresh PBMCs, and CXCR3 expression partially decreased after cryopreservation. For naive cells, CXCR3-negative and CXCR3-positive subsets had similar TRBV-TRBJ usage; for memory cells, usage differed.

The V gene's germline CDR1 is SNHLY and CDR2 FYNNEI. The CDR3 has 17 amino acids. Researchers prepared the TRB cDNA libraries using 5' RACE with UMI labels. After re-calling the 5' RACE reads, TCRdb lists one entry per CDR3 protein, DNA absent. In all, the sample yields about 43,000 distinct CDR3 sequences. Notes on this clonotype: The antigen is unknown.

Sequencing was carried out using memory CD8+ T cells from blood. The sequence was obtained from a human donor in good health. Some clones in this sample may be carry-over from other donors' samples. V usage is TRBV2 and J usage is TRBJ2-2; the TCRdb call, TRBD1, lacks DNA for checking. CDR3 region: CASSALLRGGDTGELFF.